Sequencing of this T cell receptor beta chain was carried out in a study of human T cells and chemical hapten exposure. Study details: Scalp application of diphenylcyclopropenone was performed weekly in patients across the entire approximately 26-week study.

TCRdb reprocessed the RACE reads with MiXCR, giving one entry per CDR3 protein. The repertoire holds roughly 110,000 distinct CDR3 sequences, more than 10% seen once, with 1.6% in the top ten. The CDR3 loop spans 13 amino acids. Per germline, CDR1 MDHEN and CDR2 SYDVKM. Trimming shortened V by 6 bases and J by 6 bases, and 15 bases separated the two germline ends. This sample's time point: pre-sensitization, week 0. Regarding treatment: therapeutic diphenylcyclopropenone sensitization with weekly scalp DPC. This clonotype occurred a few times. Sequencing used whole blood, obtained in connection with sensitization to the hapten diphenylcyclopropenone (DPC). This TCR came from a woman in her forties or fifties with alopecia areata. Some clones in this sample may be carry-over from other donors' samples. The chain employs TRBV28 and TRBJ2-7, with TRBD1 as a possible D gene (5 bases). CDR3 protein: CASSPTQVFEQYF. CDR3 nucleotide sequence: TGTGCCAGCAGCCCCACACAGGTATTCGAGCAGTACTTC.